One sample yielded the 26 T cell receptor beta chains listed below, sequenced in a study of OX40 agonist ivuxolimab in advanced cancers. Here immunoSEQ multiplex PCR was the method, and the copy in TCRdb shows in-frame clones only, minus some. The sample includes some 67,000 clones, roughly 85% of them seen just once. The sample was CD4+ or CD8+ T cells sorted from blood, taken in a trial of the OX40 agonist ivuxolimab. The receptor source for this set is an adult with an advanced solid tumor such as melanoma, head and neck, liver or kidney cancer.

The chain carries TRBV10-3 and TRBJ2-1; 12 bases match TRBD2. V was pared by 3 bases and J by 3 bases, with 12 bases of the junction left unmatched. The germline gives CDR1 ENHRY, CDR2 SYGVKD. The CDR3 spans 19 residues. Written as DNA, the CDR3 is TGTGCCATCAGTGAAGGCGGGGCTAGCGGGAGGGCCGGCTACAATGAGCAGTTCTTC. This encodes CAISEGGASGRAGYNEQFF.

The DNA of the CDR3 is TGTGCCAGCAGTTACAGGGGCCAATTTGGAGGCTACGAGCAGTACTTC. This codes for CASSYRGQFGGYEQYF. The rearrangement joins TRBV27 to TRBJ2-7; 7 bases agree with TRBD1. Germline loops: CDR1 MNHEY, CDR2 SMNVEV (reference sequence). Trimming at V came to 4 bases and at J to 3 bases, leaving 12 bases not matched to a gene. The CDR3 is 16 residues long.

A note on this clone: The sample carries other DNA sequences with the same CDR3. The chain recombines TRBV20-1 with TRBJ1-2, with unresolved D. The CDR3 contains 9 residues. The V gene lost 6 bases and the J gene lost 8 bases, with 7 bases spanning the gap. Germline loops: CDR1 DFQATT, CDR2 SNEGSKA (reference sequence). The CDR3 nucleotides are TGCAGTGCGTTACCAGGCTACACCTTC. It codes for CSALPGYTF.

This clone was recorded once. CDR3 residues: CASSESTGRREQFF. CDR3 bases: TGCGCCAGCAGTGAGTCCACCGGGCGCCGTGAGCAGTTCTTC. The chain links TRBV10-1 to TRBJ2-1; the D is unclear. Germline CDR1 and CDR2: WNHNN and SYGVQD (reference sequence). This CDR3 spans 14 amino acids. Trimming took 0 bases from V and 9 from J, leaving 12 bases between them.

This chain links TRBV11-3 with TRBJ2-7, with 8 bases matching TRBD1. The CDR3 has 13 residues. From germline, CDR1 is SGHNT and CDR2 YENEEA. The V gene end was trimmed by 3 bases and the J gene end by 4 bases; junction bases not matched to a gene: 2. In DNA form, the CDR3 reads TGTGCCAGCAGCTTGGGACAGGAATACGAGCAGTACTTC. This translates into CASSLGQEYEQYF.

V gene TRBV29-1 combines with J gene TRBJ1-1; tentatively, D is TRBD1 (5 bases). Germline CDR1 is SQVTM and CDR2 is ANQGSEA. The V and J ends lost 0 bases and 5 bases respectively, with 13 bases between them. The CDR3 is made up of 14 amino acids. The CDR3 region has the DNA TGCAGCGTTGAAGATCCAGGGAGTTGGACTGAAGCTTTCTTT. This sequence encodes CSVEDPGSWTEAFF.

The chain joins TRBV7-9 to TRBJ2-7; 7 bases map to TRBD2. The CDR3 totals 16 residues. Germline V gene sequence: CDR1 SEHNR, CDR2 FQNEAQ (reference sequence). Germline trimming cut 3 bases from V and 5 bases from J; bases unmatched to any gene: 13. The CDR3 loop is CASSLGLGGVGNEQYF. The CDR3 DNA follows: TGTGCCAGCAGCTTGGGGTTGGGAGGGGTCGGCAACGAGCAGTACTTC. Full variable domain (missing parts from reference TRBV7-9 and TRBJ2-7): DTGVSQNPRHKITKRGQNVTFRCDPISEHNRLYWYRQTLGQGPEFLTYFQNEAQLEKSRLLSDRFSAERPKGSFSTLEIQRTEQGDSAMYLCASSLGLGGVGNEQYFGPGTRLTVT.

The chain has TRBV7-2 and TRBJ2-2, with 11 nucleotides matching TRBD2. V gave up 7 bases and J gave up 4 bases; unmatched junction bases: 11. This CDR3 region has 17 residues. Germline V gives CDR1 SGHTA, CDR2 FQGNSA. CDR3 region: CASIIAGGLTSTGELFF. CDR3 DNA sequence: TGTGCCAGCATCATAGCGGGGGGGCTCACGAGCACCGGGGAGCTGTTTTTT.

The rearrangement joins TRBV14 to TRBJ1-2, with a weak D call TRBD1 (6 bases). The germline gives CDR1 SGHDN, CDR2 FVKESK. V was shortened by 3 bases and J by 0 bases, with 11 bases between the two germline ends. CDR3 length: 15 amino acids. CDR3 protein: CASSQVDRSNYGYTF. In DNA, the CDR3 is TGTGCCAGCAGCCAGGTCGACAGGTCTAACTATGGCTACACCTTC.

The J gene is TRBJ2-6, the V gene TRBV5-4; D is uncertain. The CDR3 extends over 16 amino acids. Between the trimmed V and J ends, which lost 6 bases and 2 bases, there was a span of 15 bases. CDR1 is SGHNT and CDR2 is YYREEE in the germline V gene (reference sequence). The CDR3 loop reads CASTPTHSAGANVLTF. As DNA, the CDR3 is TGTGCCAGCACCCCTACCCACAGTGCTGGGGCCAACGTCCTGACTTTC.

This clone was found a few times. The chain has TRBV5-5 and TRBJ1-2, with no clear D. The ends were cut back, 3 bases at V and 2 bases at J, with 11 bases in the middle. The CDR3 runs to 14 residues. CDR1 and CDR2 (germline): SGHKS, YYEKEE (reference sequence). The CDR3 spells CASSYLTENYGYTF. The CDR3 nucleotides are TGTGCCAGCAGCTACCTCACAGAGAACTATGGCTACACCTTC.

The chain combines TRBV5-1 with TRBJ2-4; D is uncertain. Per the germline V gene, CDR1 is SGHRS and CDR2 is YFSETQ. The CDR3 sequence is 14 residues long. V was trimmed by 4 bases and J by 7 bases, leaving 15 bases between them. The DNA for the CDR3 is TGCGCCAGCAGCGCAGGACGGGCCGAGAACATTCAGTACTTC. Amino acids: CASSAGRAENIQYF. Combining the CDR3 with reference TRBV5-1 and TRBJ2-4 gives the whole variable domain KAGVTQTPRYLIKTRGQQVTLSCSPISGHRSVSWYQQTPGQGLQFLFEYFSETQRNKGNFPGRFSGRQFSNSRSEMNVSTLELGDSALYLCASSAGRAENIQYFGAGTRLSVL.

V is TRBV27 and J is TRBJ1-6, with a possible D match to TRBD1 (5 bases). This CDR3 region has 14 residues. Trimming took 2 bases from V and 7 from J, leaving 9 bases between them. The germline V gene has CDR1 MNHEY and CDR2 SMNVEV (reference sequence). The CDR3 nucleotides are TGTGCCAGCAGTTTAAATCAGGGAAATTCACCCCTCCACTTT. It is translated as CASSLNQGNSPLHF.

The chain carries TRBV28 and TRBJ1-1, with 12 bases fitting TRBD1. The CDR3 runs to 16 residues. Germline V CDR1 and CDR2: MDHEN, SYDVKM. V was pared by 6 bases and J by 8 bases, with 13 bases of the junction left unmatched. The CDR3 is CASSPGGTGGRSEAFF. CDR3 DNA: TGTGCCAGCAGCCCCGGGGGGACAGGGGGCAGGTCGGAAGCTTTCTTT.

This clone occurred a few times. The genes are TRBV7-3 and TRBJ1-1; tentatively, D is TRBD1 (5 bases). The CDR3 has 13 residues. Germline lookup yields CDR1 SGHTA and CDR2 FQGTGA. V was shortened by 6 bases and J by 2 bases, with 10 bases between the two germline ends. In nucleotides, the CDR3 is TGTGCCAGCAGAGCGACAGACAACACTGAAGCTTTCTTT. It translates to CASRATDNTEAFF.

This clone was detected once. The DNA of the CDR3 is TGTGCCAGCAGTTACTCGATCCTCGCTGAAGCTTTCTTT. This encodes CASSYSILAEAFF. V usage is TRBV6-6 and J usage is TRBJ1-1; no clear D. Trimming left V 0 bases short and J 6 bases short, with 8 bases between. The CDR3 has 13 amino acids. Germline V gene data show CDR1 as MNHNY and CDR2 as SVGAGI (reference sequence).

V usage is TRBV7-8 and J usage is TRBJ2-7; perhaps TRBD1 as D (5 bases). The CDR3 totals 15 residues. Germline V CDR1 and CDR2: SGHVS, FQNEAQ. The V end was cut by 1 base, the J end by 1 base, with 11 bases between. The CDR3 loop reads CASSLEGAGSYEQYF. The CDR3 coding sequence is TGTGCCAGCAGCTTAGAAGGCGCAGGGTCCTACGAGCAGTACTTC. The full variable domain, rest sourced from reference TRBV7-8 and TRBJ2-7, is GAGVSQSPRYKVAKRGQDVALRCDPISGHVSLFWYQQALGQGPEFLTYFQNEAQLDKSGLPSDRFFAERPEGSVSTLKIQRTQQEDSAVYLCASSLEGAGSYEQYFGPGTRLTVT.

The gene calls are TRBV11-2 and TRBJ2-7; unclear D gene. This CDR3 spans 13 amino acids. Per the germline V gene, CDR1 is SGHAT and CDR2 is FQNNGV. V was cut by 1 base and J by 3 bases, with 7 bases left in between. The CDR3 DNA reads TGTGCCAGCAGCTTAGTGTATAGCTACGAGCAGTACTTC. It specifies CASSLVYSYEQYF.

The sample holds one count of this clone. The V and J genes are TRBV25-1 and TRBJ2-4; maybe TRBD2 (5 bases). The CDR3 consists of 17 residues. The ends were cut back, 3 bases at V and 0 bases at J, with 15 bases in the middle. Germline V gene lookup returns CDR1 MGHDK and CDR2 SYGVNS. The CDR3 here is CASSDHSLAGAKNIQYF. The CDR3 DNA follows: TGTGCCAGCAGTGACCACTCGCTGGCGGGAGCCAAAAACATTCAGTACTTC. The whole variable domain, filled in from reference TRBV25-1 and TRBJ2-4, reads EADIYQTPRYLVIGTGKKITLECSQTMGHDKMYWYQQDPGMELHLIHYSYGVNSTEKGDLSSESTVSRIRTEHFPLTLESARPSHTSQYLCASSDHSLAGAKNIQYFGAGTRLSVL.

The chain joins TRBV5-6 to TRBJ1-5; D is ambiguous. Trimming stripped 1 base from V and 2 bases from J, with 10 bases between. This CDR3 contains 15 residues. Germline lookup yields CDR1 SGHDT and CDR2 YYEEEE. CDR3 DNA sequence: TGTGCCAGCAGCTTGCGGGTCTCCGGCAATCAGCCCCAGCATTTT. It codes for CASSLRVSGNQPQHF.

The chain recombines TRBV10-3 with TRBJ2-5; 8 bases match TRBD1. V shed 6 bases, J shed 2 bases, and the junction held 2 bases outside the gene matches. The CDR3 covers 13 residues. Germline V gives CDR1 ENHRY, CDR2 SYGVKD. The CDR3 DNA sequence: TGTGCCATCAGGACAGGGGAACAAGAGACCCAGTACTTC. It translates to CAIRTGEQETQYF.

This chain connects TRBV7-2 to TRBJ2-5; a possible D gene is TRBD1 (5 bases). V was clipped by 0 bases and J by 4 bases, with 6 bases between them. The CDR3 has 13 amino acids. Germline-derived CDR1 and CDR2 are SGHTA and FQGNSA. CDR3 protein: CASSLARVETQYF. The CDR3 bases are TGTGCCAGCAGCTTAGCCAGGGTAGAGACCCAGTACTTC.

The DNA for the CDR3 is TGTGCCACCAGCAGAGATCCAGGGGGCGCGAACGAGCAGTACTTC. This encodes CATSRDPGGANEQYF. This chain connects TRBV15 to TRBJ2-5; 8 bases are a match to TRBD1. The end of the DNA aligns better with TRBJ2-7, so the J call may be wrong. The CDR3 loop spans 15 amino acids. CDR1 is LNHNV, CDR2 YYDKDF, per germline (reference sequence).

The chain is built from TRBV5-4 and TRBJ1-1; unclear D gene. Germline values: CDR1 SGHNT, CDR2 YYREEE (reference sequence). Trimming removed 2 bases at V and 3 bases at J, with 14 bases between. The CDR3 has 15 amino acids. CDR3 region: CASSLGQNTHTEAFF. The CDR3 DNA reads TGTGCCAGCAGCTTAGGCCAGAATACGCACACTGAAGCTTTCTTT.

The rearrangement links TRBV14 to TRBJ2-1; D might be TRBD2 (6 bases). This CDR3 is 17 amino acids long. Germline V CDR1 and CDR2: SGHDN, FVKESK. Trimming pared 1 base from V and 1 base from J, leaving 14 bases between. The CDR3 spells CASSQVLGGRSYNEQFF. In DNA, the CDR3 is TGTGCCAGCAGCCAAGTATTGGGGGGAAGGTCCTACAATGAGCAGTTCTTC.

The V gene is TRBV7-2, the J gene TRBJ1-1; 9 nucleotides align to TRBD1. After removal of 5 bases from V and 4 bases from J, the junction contained 11 bases not matched to a gene. Germline values: CDR1 SGHTA, CDR2 FQGNSA. This CDR3 comprises 16 residues. The CDR3, as DNA: TGTGCCAGCAGCACCCAAACAGGGGGCGGCCGCACTGAAGCTTTCTTT. Its translation: CASSTQTGGGRTEAFF.